These 27 T cell receptor beta chains came from one sample sequenced in a study of shared clonotypes between healthy human individuals (dated by TCRdb to the early 2020s). Libraries were made using the immunoSEQ multiplex PCR assay. Imported from immuneACCESS, the table was reduced by TCRdb to in-frame sequences with V and J called. These copies leave out some clones; in studies compared against another copy, an unresolved V gene accounts for under half, and the cause of the remainder is not known. This sample gives millions of clones in total; around nine tenths of them show up just once. The ten largest clones capture roughly 0.15% of the sample. The sequenced material came from naive CD4+ T cells sorted from blood. Sample cell subset or site, as interpreted from the label and publication: CD45RA+ positively selected. The source of these receptors is a man aged 18 to 30 in good health.

A few counts support this clone. This CDR3 is CASSEGKGGGANSPLHF. CDR3 nucleotides: TGTGCCAGCAGTGAAGGCAAGGGGGGGGGCGCAAATTCACCCCTCCACTTT. The chain carries TRBV6-1 and TRBJ1-6; D is possibly TRBD1 (6 bases). Germline-derived CDR1 and CDR2 are MNHNS and SASEGT. CDR3 length: 17 residues. The V and J ends lost 1 base and 7 bases respectively, with 17 bases between them.

This clone has only a few counts. At the DNA level, this CDR3 is encoded by other sequences in the same sample as well. The CDR3 nucleotides read TGTGCTAGTGGTTTGTCGACCTACGAGCAGTACTTC. This gives the protein CASGLSTYEQYF. The chain links TRBV12-5 to TRBJ2-7; the D is unclear. CDR1 and CDR2 from the germline V gene are LGHNT and FRNRAP. Trimming left V 2 bases short and J 2 bases short, with 4 bases between. The length of the CDR3 is 12 residues.

This clone was seen just once. The rearrangement joins TRBV19 to TRBJ1-2, with TRBD1 identical over 7 bases. The length of the CDR3 is 16 residues. Germline assignment: CDR1 LNHDA and CDR2 SQIVND (reference sequence). The V gene end was trimmed by 4 bases and the J gene end by 8 bases; junction bases not matched to a gene: 16. CDR3 nucleotide sequence: TGTGCCAGTAGTAATCCAACCGGTACAGGGGTGATCGGCTACACCTTC. Amino acid sequence: CASSNPTGTGVIGYTF. The full variable domain, its missing parts supplied by reference TRBV19 and TRBJ1-2, is DGGITQSPKYLFRKEGQNVTLSCEQNLNHDAMYWYRQDPGQGLRLIYYSQIVNDFQKGDIAEGYSVSREKKESFPLTVTSAQKNPTAFYLCASSNPTGTGVIGYTFGSGTRLTVV.

V gene TRBV5-4 combines with J gene TRBJ2-7, with TRBD1 matching over 8 bases. Germline CDR1 is SGHNT and CDR2 is YYREEE (reference sequence). The V gene end was trimmed by 1 base and the J gene end by 5 bases; junction bases not matched to a gene: 11. The CDR3 consists of 16 residues. CDR3 protein: CASSLPKTGELDEQYF. Written as DNA, the CDR3 is TGTGCCAGCAGCTTGCCTAAGACAGGGGAACTGGACGAGCAGTACTTC.

The chain links TRBV6-4 to TRBJ2-1; D may be TRBD1 (5 bases). This CDR3 comprises 13 residues. V was trimmed by 4 bases and J by 9 bases, leaving 13 bases between them. Germline assignment: CDR1 MRHNA and CDR2 SNTAGT. This CDR3 reads CASSVRVESEQFF. CDR3 nucleotide sequence: TGTGCCAGCAGTGTCAGGGTCGAGAGTGAGCAGTTCTTC.

The V gene is TRBV27, the J gene TRBJ2-3; possibly TRBD2 for D (6 bases). This CDR3 is built from 16 residues. Trimming cost V 5 bases and J 1 base, with 16 bases left between them. Germline CDR1 and CDR2: MNHEY and SMNVEV (reference sequence). Written as DNA, the CDR3 is TGTGCCAGCAGTGACCCCCGAGGAGGGGGCACAGATACGCAGTATTTT. Translated, it gives CASSDPRGGGTDTQYF.

V usage is TRBV5-1 and J usage is TRBJ2-1; 11 bases are shared with TRBD2. The trim removed 6 bases at V and 7 bases at J, leaving 12 bases unmatched. The germline CDR1 and CDR2 sequences are SGHRS and YFSETQ. CDR3 length equals 16 residues. CDR3 amino acids: CASNPLQTSGENEQFF. The CDR3 DNA reads as TGCGCCAGCAATCCGCTTCAGACTAGCGGGGAGAATGAGCAGTTCTTC.

This sequence joins TRBV9 and TRBJ2-1; D is tentatively TRBD1 or TRBD2 (5 bases each). The germline gives CDR1 SGDLS, CDR2 YYNGEE. This CDR3 contains 15 residues. Between the trimmed V and J ends, which lost 3 bases and 4 bases, there was a span of 14 bases. The CDR3 protein is CASSGPGTAYNEQFF. For the CDR3, the DNA is TGTGCCAGCAGCGGTCCCGGGACGGCTTACAATGAGCAGTTCTTC.

V is TRBV9 and J is TRBJ2-2, with D possibly being TRBD2 (5 bases). V was shortened by 4 bases and J by 7 bases, with 11 bases between the two germline ends. The CDR3 totals 13 residues. Germline V CDR1 and CDR2: SGDLS, YYNGEE. Here the CDR3 DNA reads TGTGCCAGCAGCCCCGTCGAGGGCGGGGAGCTGTTTTTT. Amino acids: CASSPVEGGELFF.

The chain carries TRBV13 and TRBJ2-1, with 7 bases fitting TRBD2. Germline loops: CDR1 PRHDT, CDR2 FYEKMQ (reference sequence). The CDR3 has 17 amino acids. V dropped 1 base and J dropped 1; count of bases not matched to a gene: 7. This CDR3 reads CASSLVSSGVSYNEQFF. CDR3 coding DNA: TGTGCCAGCAGCTTAGTGTCTAGCGGCGTTTCCTACAATGAGCAGTTCTTC.

The genes are TRBV2 and TRBJ1-2; no clear D. The CDR3 covers 12 residues. CDR1 and CDR2 from the germline V gene are SNHLY and FYNNEI. The V and J ends lost 7 bases and 3 bases respectively, with 9 bases between them. The CDR3 region is CASKADDYGYTF. Here the CDR3 DNA reads TGTGCCAGCAAAGCCGATGACTATGGCTACACCTTC.

The chain recombines TRBV7-2 with TRBJ1-4, with unresolved D. CDR1 is SGHTA, CDR2 FQGNSA, per germline. This CDR3 has 13 amino acids. Trimming stripped 0 bases from V and 9 bases from J, with 8 bases between. This chain's CDR3 is CASSLAFAKKLFF. CDR3 DNA: TGTGCCAGCAGCTTAGCGTTTGCCAAAAAACTGTTTTTT.

V is TRBV5-1 and J is TRBJ2-7, with no clear D. This CDR3 spans 13 amino acids. Trimming left V 4 bases short and J 2 bases short, with 10 bases between. Germline loops: CDR1 SGHRS, CDR2 YFSETQ. CDR3 sequence reads: CASSTPGAYEQYF. The CDR3 DNA follows: TGCGCCAGCAGCACCCCTGGGGCCTACGAGCAGTACTTC.

V is TRBV6-5 and J is TRBJ1-2; 7 positions agree with TRBD1. This CDR3 has 15 residues. V was clipped by 5 bases and J by 7 bases; unmatched bases: 13. Germline values: CDR1 MNHEY, CDR2 SVGAGI. The CDR3 sequence is CASSTRQGWLVGYTF. In DNA, the CDR3 is TGTGCCAGCAGTACCCGACAGGGTTGGTTGGTTGGCTACACCTTC.

This chain uses TRBV5-1 with TRBJ1-4, with D unresolved. Germline V lookup: CDR1 SGHRS, CDR2 YFSETQ. Trimming took off 5 bases at V and 5 bases at J, with 10 bases between the two ends. CDR3 length: 13 residues. CDR3 region: CASSAGPNEKLFF. In nucleotides, the CDR3 is TGCGCCAGCAGTGCGGGTCCAAATGAAAAACTGTTTTTT.

The chain's CDR3 is CAWNRDSLLSELFF. CDR3 DNA sequence: TGTGCCTGGAACCGGGACTCGCTCCTCTCGGAGCTGTTTTTT. The V gene is TRBV30, the J gene TRBJ2-2; perhaps TRBD2 as D (6 bases). Germline V gene sequence: CDR1 GTSNPN, CDR2 SVGIG (reference sequence). Trimming cost V 4 bases and J 10 bases, with 19 bases left between them. The CDR3 covers 14 residues.

This chain connects TRBV29-1 to TRBJ1-4; TRBD1 might be the D (5 bases). Germline values: CDR1 SQVTM, CDR2 ANQGSEA. The CDR3 is 13 amino acids. V was pared by 5 bases and J by 7 bases, with 14 bases between. The CDR3 region has the DNA TGCAGCGTTTTAAGTGGGGGGGTTGAAAAACTGTTTTTT. Translated, it gives CSVLSGGVEKLFF.

The V call is TRBV5-1, the J call TRBJ2-1; D perhaps matches TRBD1 (6 bases). Trimming removed 0 bases at V and 10 bases at J, with 17 bases between. The germline gives CDR1 SGHRS, CDR2 YFSETQ. The CDR3 sequence is 15 residues long. In nucleotides, the CDR3 is TGCGCCAGCAGCTTGGGAGGGCAGGGGAGTAGGGAGCAGTTCTTC. Amino acids: CASSLGGQGSREQFF.

The V gene is TRBV6-5, the J gene TRBJ1-6, with TRBD1 matching over 10 bases. This CDR3 has 15 residues. V was clipped by 4 bases and J by 9 bases; unmatched bases: 6. The germline CDR1 and CDR2 sequences are MNHEY and SVGAGI. The CDR3 DNA reads as TGTGCCAGCAGTTCCAGACAGGGGGCCATTTCACCCCTCCACTTT. Its protein is CASSSRQGAISPLHF.

The gene calls are TRBV25-1 and TRBJ2-1; 10 bases match TRBD2. The germline gives CDR1 MGHDK, CDR2 SYGVNS. The J segment lost 1 base and the V segment lost 5 bases, leaving 8 bases of the junction unmatched. This CDR3 has 17 residues. In DNA, the CDR3 is TGTGCCAGCAGTCCCCTAGCGGGAGCAGGGTCCTACAATGAGCAGTTCTTC. Its translation: CASSPLAGAGSYNEQFF.

In regard to this clone: Other DNA sequences from this sample encode an identical CDR3 as well. The chain links TRBV19 to TRBJ2-1; tentative D call: TRBD2 (6 bases). CDR1 and CDR2 from the germline V gene are LNHDA and SQIVND (reference sequence). The CDR3 totals 15 residues. The V gene lost 4 bases and the J gene lost 0 bases, with 10 bases spanning the gap. The CDR3 here is CASSTLGSSYNEQFF. CDR3 bases: TGTGCCAGTAGTACCCTCGGGAGCTCCTACAATGAGCAGTTCTTC.

The chain recombines TRBV18 with TRBJ1-4; 7 bases align to TRBD1. The V gene's germline CDR1 is KGHSH and CDR2 LQKENI. With V trimmed by 6 bases and J by 3 bases, 7 bases remained unmatched. This CDR3 contains 15 residues. DNA for the CDR3: TGTGCCAGCTCGGGTGGACAGGCTGCTAATGAAAAACTGTTTTTT. Encoded protein: CASSGGQAANEKLFF.

The V and J genes are TRBV6-1 and TRBJ2-5; weak D call: TRBD2 (6 bases). Looked up from germline, CDR1 is MNHNS and CDR2 is SASEGT. V gave up 4 bases and J gave up 8 bases, with 14 bases separating them. The CDR3 consists of 13 residues. CDR3 loop: CASSVQGLLTQYF. The CDR3 coding sequence is TGTGCCAGCAGTGTCCAGGGACTTCTTACCCAGTACTTC.

V and J are TRBV5-1 and TRBJ2-7; the match to TRBD1 covers 8 bases. The CDR3 runs 17 residues. J lost 1 base, V lost 0 bases, and 9 bases had no gene match. Germline CDR1 is SGHRS and CDR2 is YFSETQ. CDR3 residues: CASSLVSSGQVSYEQYF. Here the CDR3 DNA reads TGCGCCAGCAGCTTGGTTAGTTCGGGACAGGTATCCTACGAGCAGTACTTC.

This chain joins TRBV6-5 and TRBJ2-1; TRBD2 matches at 7 bases. The ends lost 5 bases at V and 7 bases at J; junction bases unmatched: 11. This CDR3 has 15 amino acids. CDR1 and CDR2 (germline): MNHEY, SVGAGI. For the CDR3, the DNA is TGTGCCAGCAGTCCCCCGGCGGGAGAGAGGAATGAGCAGTTCTTC. This translates into CASSPPAGERNEQFF.

In this sample, this clone turned up once. The gene calls are TRBV19 and TRBJ1-2; D unresolved. Looked up from germline, CDR1 is LNHDA and CDR2 is SQIVND (reference sequence). The CDR3 consists of 13 residues. Trimming stripped 6 bases from V and 2 bases from J, with 10 bases between. CDR3 loop: CASSFVRNYGYTF. CDR3 nucleotides: TGTGCCAGTAGCTTTGTCCGAAACTATGGCTACACCTTC.

The CDR3 protein is CASRWEGQASYEQYF. The CDR3, as DNA: TGCGCCAGCAGGTGGGAAGGACAGGCAAGCTACGAGCAGTACTTC. The chain recombines TRBV5-1 with TRBJ2-7; 7 bases align to TRBD1. V shed 5 bases, J shed 3 bases, and the junction held 11 bases outside the gene matches. Germline V gives CDR1 SGHRS, CDR2 YFSETQ. This CDR3 contains 15 residues.